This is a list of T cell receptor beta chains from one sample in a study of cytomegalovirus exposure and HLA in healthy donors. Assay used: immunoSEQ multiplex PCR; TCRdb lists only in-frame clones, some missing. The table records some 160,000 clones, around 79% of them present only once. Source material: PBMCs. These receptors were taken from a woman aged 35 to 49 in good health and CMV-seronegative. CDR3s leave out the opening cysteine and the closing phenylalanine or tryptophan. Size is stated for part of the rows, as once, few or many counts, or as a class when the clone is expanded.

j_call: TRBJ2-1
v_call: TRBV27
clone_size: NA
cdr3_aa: ASSLRDRVYEQF

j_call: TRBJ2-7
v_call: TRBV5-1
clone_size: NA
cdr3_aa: ASSLSPGQGSYEQY

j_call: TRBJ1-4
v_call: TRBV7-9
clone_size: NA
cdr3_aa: ASCSDRDINEKLF

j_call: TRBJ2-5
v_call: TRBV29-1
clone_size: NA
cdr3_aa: SVAPQYQETQY

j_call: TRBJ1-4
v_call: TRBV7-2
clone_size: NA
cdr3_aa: ASSFRKSGKLF

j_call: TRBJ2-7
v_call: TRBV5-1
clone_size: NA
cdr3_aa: ASSLDPTGYEQY

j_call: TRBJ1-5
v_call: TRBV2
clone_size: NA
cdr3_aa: ASTIGQGSDQPQH

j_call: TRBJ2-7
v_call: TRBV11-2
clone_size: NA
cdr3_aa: ASSPTRGNTYEQY

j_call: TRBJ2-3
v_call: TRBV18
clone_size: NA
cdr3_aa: ASSPPGLAYTDTQY

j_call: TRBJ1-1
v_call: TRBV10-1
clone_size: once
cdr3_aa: ASSGQGGRTEAF

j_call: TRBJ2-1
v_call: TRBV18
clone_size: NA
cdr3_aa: ASSPGQTNEQF

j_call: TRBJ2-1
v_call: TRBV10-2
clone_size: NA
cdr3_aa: ATPPGQF

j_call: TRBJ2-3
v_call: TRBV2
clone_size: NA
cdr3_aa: ASSLTGGTDTQY

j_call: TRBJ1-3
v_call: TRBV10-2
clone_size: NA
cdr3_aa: ASSESGTVLSGNTIY

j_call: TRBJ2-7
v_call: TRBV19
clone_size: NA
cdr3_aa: ASSRDRGTIYEQY

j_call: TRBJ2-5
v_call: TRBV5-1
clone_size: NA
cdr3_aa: ASSVQGAEETQY

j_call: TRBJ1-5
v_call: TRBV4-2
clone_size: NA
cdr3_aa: ASSRGDQPQH

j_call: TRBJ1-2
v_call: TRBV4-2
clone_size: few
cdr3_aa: ASSQSLGQGPYGYT

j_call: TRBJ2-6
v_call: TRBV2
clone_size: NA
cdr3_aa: ATPGQGSSGANVLT

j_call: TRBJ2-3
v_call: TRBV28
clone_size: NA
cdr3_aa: ASSSGGITDTQY

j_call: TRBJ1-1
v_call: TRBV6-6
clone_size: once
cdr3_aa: ASSPDRDRKNTEAF

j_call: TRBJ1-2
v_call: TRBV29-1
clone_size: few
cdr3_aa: SVRQDSGKYT

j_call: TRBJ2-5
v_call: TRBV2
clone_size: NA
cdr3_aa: ASSEVELETQY

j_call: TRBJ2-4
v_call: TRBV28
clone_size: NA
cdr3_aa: ASSRTGNRNIQY

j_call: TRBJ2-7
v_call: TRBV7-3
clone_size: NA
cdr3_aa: ASSLKSGAPYEQY

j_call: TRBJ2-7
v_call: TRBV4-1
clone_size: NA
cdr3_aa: ASSLTFLTGAYEQY

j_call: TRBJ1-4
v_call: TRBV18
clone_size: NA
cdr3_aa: ASSHDRLNHEKLF